This T cell receptor beta chain was obtained from a study of blood T cells in healthy people across ages. The overall study: Per every two T cells, about one barcoded beta molecule was captured by template switching.

There are 16 residues in the CDR3. Germline V lookup: CDR1 SGDLS, CDR2 YYNGEE. The second PCR ran about 6 to 12 cycles with a sample-barcoded 5' primer and J-beta primers. TCRdb called the 5' RACE reads again in MiXCR, with one record for every CDR3 protein. Among approximately 960,000 distinct CDR3 sequences, about 27% were seen once, and the ten largest hold roughly 10%. This clonotype was observed a handful of times. The junction departs from the called germline gene at one end, perhaps through a read error. The same sample was also studied in work on T cells of mothers and their children. Per that study: A few healthy Caucasian mothers, along with their six children, served as the donors. In both related and unrelated pairs, TCR recombination output is shaped similarly by thymic selection.

The sample consisted of blood. The rearrangement uses TRBV9 and TRBJ2-3; a possible D gene is TRBD2 (6 bases). The sequence was obtained from a woman aged 40 to 50 in good health. CDR3 protein: CVSSRRVGGGADTQYF. The CDR3 DNA reads as TGTGTCAGCAGTCGCAGGGTGGGGGGAGGAGCAGATACGCAGTATTTT.